This entry lists 19 T cell receptor beta chains sequenced from one sample in a study of shared clonotypes between healthy human individuals. Assay: immunoSEQ multiplex PCR; the TCRdb copy retains only in-frame clones and omits some. The table shows around 2.1 million clones, with approximately 95% occurring only once. The sequenced sample was naive CD4+ T cells sorted from blood. Subset indicated: CD45RA+ positively selected. The receptor set was obtained from a man aged 18 to 30 in good health.

The chain carries TRBV7-9 and TRBJ2-7; the match to TRBD2 covers 7 bases. The V and J ends lost 2 bases and 1 base, in that order; junction bases with no gene match: 5. Germline values: CDR1 SEHNR, CDR2 FQNEAQ (reference sequence). The length of the CDR3 is 15 residues. The CDR3 bases are TGTGCCAGCAGCTTAAACGGGGGGTCTTCCTACGAGCAGTACTTC. Protein sequence: CASSLNGGSSYEQYF. Complete variable domain (other parts from reference TRBV7-9 and TRBJ2-7): DTGVSQNPRHKITKRGQNVTFRCDPISEHNRLYWYRQTLGQGPEFLTYFQNEAQLEKSRLLSDRFSAERPKGSFSTLEIQRTEQGDSAMYLCASSLNGGSSYEQYFGPGTRLTVT.

The V gene is TRBV5-1, the J gene TRBJ2-3, with D unclear. This CDR3 is built from 11 residues. V was cut by 6 bases and J by 3 bases, with 5 bases left in between. Germline CDR1 reads SGHRS; CDR2 reads YFSETQ. The CDR3 region has the DNA TGCGCCAGCACCAGTACAGATACGCAGTATTTT. Translating gives CASTSTDTQYF.

The chain is built from TRBV7-9 and TRBJ1-4; D is ambiguous. V was clipped by 8 bases and J by 4 bases, with 14 bases between them. Germline CDR1 is SEHNR and CDR2 is FQNEAQ (reference sequence). There are 14 residues in the CDR3. In nucleotides, the CDR3 is TGTGCCAGCGGAGAGAGGACTATTAATGAAAAACTGTTTTTT. Protein product: CASGERTINEKLFF.

The chain recombines TRBV5-6 with TRBJ2-3, with a possible D match to TRBD1 (6 bases). This CDR3 is built from 16 residues. The V end was cut by 4 bases, the J end by 4 bases, with 19 bases between. CDR1 SGHDT and CDR2 YYEEEE come from the germline V gene. The CDR3 protein is CASSEKQGFPPDTQYF. DNA for the CDR3: TGTGCCAGCAGCGAGAAACAGGGCTTTCCCCCAGATACGCAGTATTTT.

V gene TRBV19 combines with J gene TRBJ2-3; D is uncertain. The germline V gene encodes CDR1 LNHDA and CDR2 SQIVND (reference sequence). Trimming pared 5 bases from V and 2 bases from J, leaving 17 bases between. The CDR3 is made up of 16 amino acids. The CDR3 bases are TGTGCCAGTAGTTTTGGTCCCGGAGATGCCACAGATACGCAGTATTTT. Encoded protein: CASSFGPGDATDTQYF.

This sequence joins TRBV5-4 and TRBJ2-3; 12 bases are a match to TRBD1. Unmatched junction bases numbered 2, after V lost 5 bases and J lost 4 bases. This CDR3 is 14 amino acids long. CDR1 is SGHNT, CDR2 YYREEE, per germline (reference sequence). The CDR3 DNA follows: TGTGCCAGCAGGGGACAGGGGGCATCAGATACGCAGTATTTT. Its translation: CASRGQGASDTQYF.

CDR3 sequence: CASSGGILPFYGYTF. In nucleotides, the CDR3 is TGTGCCAGCAGCGGAGGCATCCTCCCTTTCTATGGCTACACCTTC. The rearrangement uses TRBV5-6 and TRBJ1-2; no definite D call. The length of the CDR3 is 15 residues. From germline, CDR1 is SGHDT and CDR2 YYEEEE. Trimming left V 4 bases short and J 4 bases short, with 17 bases between.

The chain is built from TRBV9 and TRBJ2-5; the match to TRBD2 covers 9 bases. This CDR3 is 15 amino acids long. Germline V CDR1 and CDR2: SGDLS, YYNGEE. V dropped 4 bases and J dropped 2; count of bases not matched to a gene: 6. The CDR3 reads CASSTLAGKQETQYF. The CDR3 DNA follows: TGTGCCAGCAGCACCCTAGCGGGGAAACAAGAGACCCAGTACTTC.

The V and J genes are TRBV25-1 and TRBJ2-1; 8 positions agree with TRBD2. J lost 0 bases, V lost 4 bases, and 2 bases had no gene match. Germline V gene data show CDR1 as MGHDK and CDR2 as SYGVNS. The CDR3 has 15 residues. The CDR3 nucleotides are TGTGCCAGCAGTGCAAGCGGGGGCTCCTACAATGAGCAGTTCTTC. Translating it yields CASSASGGSYNEQFF.

This chain links TRBV7-2 with TRBJ1-2, with a tentative D call TRBD1 (5 bases). The germline CDR1 and CDR2 sequences are SGHTA and FQGNSA. The V and J ends lost 5 bases and 4 bases respectively, with 20 bases between them. CDR3 size: 16 residues. The CDR3 reads CASSTRVVGGVYGYTF. The CDR3 nucleotides are TGTGCCAGCAGCACCCGCGTAGTCGGGGGGGTCTATGGCTACACCTTC.

The CDR3 bases are TGTGCCTGGCAGGGGCAGGGTTCACCCCTCCACTTT. It yields the protein CAWQGQGSPLHF. V usage is TRBV30 and J usage is TRBJ1-6; D perhaps matches TRBD1 (6 bases). Deletions cut 5 bases from V and 9 bases from J, with 11 bases between. The CDR3 totals 12 residues. Per germline, CDR1 GTSNPN and CDR2 SVGIG (reference sequence).

The chain combines TRBV27 with TRBJ2-7; D gene ambiguous. The ends were cut back, 2 bases at V and 9 bases at J, with 11 bases in the middle. The CDR3 loop spans 12 amino acids. Germline CDR1 is MNHEY and CDR2 is SMNVEV (reference sequence). CDR3 sequence reads: CASSLPRVGQYF. CDR3 in DNA: TGTGCCAGCAGTTTACCCCGGGTCGGGCAGTACTTC.

The chain employs TRBV29-1 and TRBJ2-3, with D maybe TRBD2 (6 bases). V lost 3 bases, J lost 9 bases, and 10 bases lay in between. CDR3 length: 11 residues. Germline loops: CDR1 SQVTM, CDR2 ANQGSEA. The CDR3 sequence is CSVDRGATQYF. DNA for the CDR3: TGCAGCGTTGATCGCGGGGCGACGCAGTATTTT.

The chain links TRBV10-1 to TRBJ2-5; TRBD1 aligns across 7 bases. This CDR3 contains 15 residues. V shed 7 bases and J 0 bases; nucleotides not matched to a gene: 8. Germline V CDR1 and CDR2: WNHNN, SYGVQD (reference sequence). In DNA form, the CDR3 reads TGCGCCAGCACCCATGACAGGGAAGACCAAGAGACCCAGTACTTC. It translates to CASTHDREDQETQYF.

This chain uses TRBV2 with TRBJ2-1; D gene uncertain. The CDR3 sequence is 12 residues long. Trimming removed 6 bases at V and 10 bases at J, with 13 bases between. From germline, CDR1 is SNHLY and CDR2 FYNNEI. CDR3 coding DNA: TGTGCCAGCAGCCCCGCCGGGTTCGAGCAGTTCTTC. It yields the protein CASSPAGFEQFF.

The chain combines TRBV5-5 with TRBJ1-1, with a weak D call TRBD1 (5 bases). V was shortened by 4 bases and J by 5 bases, with 15 bases between the two germline ends. There are 14 residues in the CDR3. Germline V gives CDR1 SGHKS, CDR2 YYEKEE (reference sequence). The CDR3, as DNA: TGTGCCAGCAGCCGCGTGGTGGGGGGAACTGAAGCTTTCTTT. This codes for CASSRVVGGTEAFF.

The table lists this clone with a count of one. This sequence joins TRBV28 and TRBJ2-1; possible D gene TRBD2, 6 bases. V was clipped by 8 bases and J by 0 bases, with 11 bases between them. Germline CDR1 is MDHEN and CDR2 is SYDVKM. The CDR3 is 14 residues long. The CDR3 nucleotides are TGTGCCAGCGGGACTGTTGGCTCCTACAATGAGCAGTTCTTC. This codes for CASGTVGSYNEQFF.

The chain links TRBV25-1 to TRBJ2-2, with D unresolved. Germline V gene sequence: CDR1 MGHDK, CDR2 SYGVNS. The CDR3 loop spans 17 amino acids. Between the trimmed V and J ends, which lost 0 bases and 0 bases, there was a span of 11 bases. CDR3 in amino acids: CASSEYKRITNTGELFF. The CDR3, as DNA: TGTGCCAGCAGTGAATATAAACGCATCACGAACACCGGGGAGCTGTTTTTT.

The rearrangement uses TRBV7-6 and TRBJ1-4; D gene uncertain. V was pared by 2 bases and J by 4 bases, with 14 bases between. The CDR3 loop spans 16 amino acids. The V gene's germline CDR1 is SGHVS and CDR2 FNYEAQ. CDR3: CASSLRPITSNEKLFF. The CDR3 DNA sequence: TGTGCCAGCAGCTTAAGACCCATTACTAGTAATGAAAAACTGTTTTTT.